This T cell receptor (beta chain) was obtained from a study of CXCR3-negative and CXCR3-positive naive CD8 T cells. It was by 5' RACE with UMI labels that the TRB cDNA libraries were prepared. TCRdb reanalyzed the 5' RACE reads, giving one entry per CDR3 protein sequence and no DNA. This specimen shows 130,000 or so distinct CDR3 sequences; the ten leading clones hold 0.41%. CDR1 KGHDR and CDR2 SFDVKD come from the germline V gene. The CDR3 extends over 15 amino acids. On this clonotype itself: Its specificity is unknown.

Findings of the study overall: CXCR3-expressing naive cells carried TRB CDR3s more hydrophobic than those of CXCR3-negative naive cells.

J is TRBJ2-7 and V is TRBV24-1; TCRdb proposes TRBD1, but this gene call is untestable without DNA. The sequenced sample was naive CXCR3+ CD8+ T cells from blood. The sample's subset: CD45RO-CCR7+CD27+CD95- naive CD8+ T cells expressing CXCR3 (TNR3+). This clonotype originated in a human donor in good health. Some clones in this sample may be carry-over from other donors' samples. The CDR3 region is CATSPGRGPPYEQYF.